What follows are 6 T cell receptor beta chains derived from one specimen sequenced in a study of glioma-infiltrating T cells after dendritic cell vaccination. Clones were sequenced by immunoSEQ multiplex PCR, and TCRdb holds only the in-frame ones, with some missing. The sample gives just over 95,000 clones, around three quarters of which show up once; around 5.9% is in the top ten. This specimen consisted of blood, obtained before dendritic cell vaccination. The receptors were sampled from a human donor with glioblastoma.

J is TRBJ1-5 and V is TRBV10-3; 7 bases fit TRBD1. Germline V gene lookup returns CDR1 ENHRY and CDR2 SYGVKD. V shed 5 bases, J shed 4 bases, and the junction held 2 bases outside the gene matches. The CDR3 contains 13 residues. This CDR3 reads CAISRDRNQPQHF. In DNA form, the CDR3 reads TGTGCCATCAGTCGGGACAGAAATCAGCCCCAGCATTTT.

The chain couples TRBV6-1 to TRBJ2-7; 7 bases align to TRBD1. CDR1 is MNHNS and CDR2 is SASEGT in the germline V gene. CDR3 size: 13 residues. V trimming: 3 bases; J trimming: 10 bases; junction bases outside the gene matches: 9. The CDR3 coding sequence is TGTGCCAGCAGTGACTCGGGACAGACCTCCCAGTACTTC. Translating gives CASSDSGQTSQYF.

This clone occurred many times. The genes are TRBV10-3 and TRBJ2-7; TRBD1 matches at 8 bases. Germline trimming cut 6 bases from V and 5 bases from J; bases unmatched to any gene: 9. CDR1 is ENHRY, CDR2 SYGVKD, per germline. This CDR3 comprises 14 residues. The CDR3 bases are TGTGCCATCAGGACCGGACAGGGAAGGAACGAGCAGTACTTC. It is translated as CAIRTGQGRNEQYF.

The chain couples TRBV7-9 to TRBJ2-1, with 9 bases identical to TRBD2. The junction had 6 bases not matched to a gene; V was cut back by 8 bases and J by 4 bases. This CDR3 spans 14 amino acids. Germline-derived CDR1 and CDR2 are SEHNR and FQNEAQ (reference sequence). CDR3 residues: CASRRLAVYNEQFF. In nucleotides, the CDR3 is TGTGCCAGCCGCAGACTAGCGGTGTACAATGAGCAGTTCTTC. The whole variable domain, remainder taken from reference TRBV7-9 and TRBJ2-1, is DTGVSQNPRHKITKRGQNVTFRCDPISEHNRLYWYRQTLGQGPEFLTYFQNEAQLEKSRLLSDRFSAERPKGSFSTLEIQRTEQGDSAMYLCASRRLAVYNEQFFGPGTRLTVL.

The CDR3 loop is CASSQYRTENTEAFF. For the CDR3, the DNA is TGCGCCAGCAGCCAGTATCGGACAGAGAACACTGAAGCTTTCTTT. The J gene is TRBJ1-1, the V gene TRBV4-1, with D maybe TRBD1 (6 bases). Germline V gives CDR1 MGHRA, CDR2 YSYEKL. The CDR3 covers 15 residues. The V gene lost 3 bases and the J gene lost 1 base, with 12 bases spanning the gap.

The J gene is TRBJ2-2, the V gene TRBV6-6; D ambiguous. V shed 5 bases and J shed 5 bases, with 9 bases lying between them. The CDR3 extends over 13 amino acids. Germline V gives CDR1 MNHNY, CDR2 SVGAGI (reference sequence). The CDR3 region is CASSPVLTGELFF. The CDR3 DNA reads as TGTGCCAGCAGTCCTGTACTAACCGGGGAGCTGTTTTTT.